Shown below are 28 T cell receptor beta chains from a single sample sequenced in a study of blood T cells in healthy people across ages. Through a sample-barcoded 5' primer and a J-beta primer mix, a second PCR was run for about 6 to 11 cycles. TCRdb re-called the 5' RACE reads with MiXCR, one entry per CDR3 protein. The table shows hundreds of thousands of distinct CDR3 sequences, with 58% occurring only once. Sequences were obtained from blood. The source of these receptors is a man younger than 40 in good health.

DNA of the CDR3: TGTGCCAGCAGCGTAATACATGGATACGAGCAGTACTTC. Translation: CASSVIHGYEQYF. The chain carries TRBV6-2 or TRBV6-3 and TRBJ2-7; no clear D. Trimming removed 6 bases from V and 4 bases from J, with 13 bases in between. Germline V CDR1 and CDR2: MNHEY, SVGEGT. The CDR3 covers 13 residues.

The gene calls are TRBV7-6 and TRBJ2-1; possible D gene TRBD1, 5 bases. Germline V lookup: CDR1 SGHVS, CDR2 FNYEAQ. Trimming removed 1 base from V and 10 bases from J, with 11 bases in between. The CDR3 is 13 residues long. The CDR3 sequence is CASSLGGQTEQFF. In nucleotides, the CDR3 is TGTGCCAGCAGCTTAGGGGGCCAAACGGAGCAGTTCTTC.

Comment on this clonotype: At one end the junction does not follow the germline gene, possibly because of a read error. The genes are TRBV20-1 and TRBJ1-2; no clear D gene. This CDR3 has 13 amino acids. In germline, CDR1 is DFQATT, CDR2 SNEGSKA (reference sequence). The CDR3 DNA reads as TGCAGTGCTATAACCGATGAGTACTATGGCTACATCTTC. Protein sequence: CSAITDEYYGYIF.

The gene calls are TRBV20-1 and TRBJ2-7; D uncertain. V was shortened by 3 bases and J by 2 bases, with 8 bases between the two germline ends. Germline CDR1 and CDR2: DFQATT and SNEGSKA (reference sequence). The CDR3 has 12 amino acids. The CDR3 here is CSASWAAYEQYF. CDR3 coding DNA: TGCAGTGCTAGTTGGGCAGCCTACGAGCAGTACTTC.

CDR3 bases: TGCGCCAGCCACGCATTGGGGGAGACCCAGTACTTC. Translated, it gives CASHALGETQYF. This rearrangement joins TRBV5-1 to TRBJ2-7, with D uncertain. Near its end, the DNA agrees better with TRBJ2-5, so the J call may be wrong. Looked up from germline, CDR1 is SGHRS and CDR2 is YFSETQ. The CDR3 length is 12 residues.

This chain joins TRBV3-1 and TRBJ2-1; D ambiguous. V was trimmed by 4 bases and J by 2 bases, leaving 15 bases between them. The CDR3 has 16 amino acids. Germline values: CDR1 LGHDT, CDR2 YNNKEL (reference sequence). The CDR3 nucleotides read TGTGCCAGCAGCCCAAGAACCAGGATTCCCTACAATGAGCAGTTCTTC. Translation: CASSPRTRIPYNEQFF.

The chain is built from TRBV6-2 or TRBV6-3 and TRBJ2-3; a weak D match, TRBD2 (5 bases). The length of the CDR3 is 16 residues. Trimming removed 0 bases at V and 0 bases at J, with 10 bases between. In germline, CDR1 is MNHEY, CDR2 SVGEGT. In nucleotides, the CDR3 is TGTGCCAGCAGTTACTCACCGGGAACTAGCACAGATACGCAGTATTTT. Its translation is CASSYSPGTSTDTQYF.

The CDR3 bases are TGTGCCAGCAGTTACTCGAGGAAGTTCGATCAGTACTTC. This encodes CASSYSRKFDQYF. The chain recombines TRBV6-5 with TRBJ2-4; D is unresolved. V was trimmed by 0 bases and J by 12 bases, leaving 12 bases between them. The CDR3 runs 13 residues. Germline lookup yields CDR1 MNHEY and CDR2 SVGAGI.

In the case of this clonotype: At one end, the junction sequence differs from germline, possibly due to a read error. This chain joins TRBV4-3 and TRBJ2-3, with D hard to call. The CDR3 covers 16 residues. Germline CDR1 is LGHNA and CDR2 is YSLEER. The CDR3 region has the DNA TGCGCCAGCGGCCAAGAACCGCCGGGTAGCACAGATACGCAGTACTTT. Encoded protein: CASGQEPPGSTDTQYF.

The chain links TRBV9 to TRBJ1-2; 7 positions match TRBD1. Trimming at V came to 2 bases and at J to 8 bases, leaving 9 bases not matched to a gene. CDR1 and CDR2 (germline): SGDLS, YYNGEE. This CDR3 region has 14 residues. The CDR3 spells CASSVRGGAEGYTF. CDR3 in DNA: TGTGCCAGCAGCGTCCGAGGGGGCGCAGAAGGCTACACCTTC.

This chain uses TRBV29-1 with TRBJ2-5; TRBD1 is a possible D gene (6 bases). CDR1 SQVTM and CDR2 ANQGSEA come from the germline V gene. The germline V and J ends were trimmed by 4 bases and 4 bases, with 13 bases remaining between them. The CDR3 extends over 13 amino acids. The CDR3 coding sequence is TGCAGCGTTGCTCCGACAGGAGTAGAGACCCAGTACTTC. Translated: CSVAPTGVETQYF.

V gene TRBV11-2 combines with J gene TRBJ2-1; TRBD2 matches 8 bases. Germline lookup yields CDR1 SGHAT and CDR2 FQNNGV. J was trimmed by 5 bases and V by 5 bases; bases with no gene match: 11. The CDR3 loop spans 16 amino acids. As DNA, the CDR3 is TGTGCCAGCAGCCCCTTGACGGGGGGGGTAAACAATGAGCAGTTCTTC. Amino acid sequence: CASSPLTGGVNNEQFF.

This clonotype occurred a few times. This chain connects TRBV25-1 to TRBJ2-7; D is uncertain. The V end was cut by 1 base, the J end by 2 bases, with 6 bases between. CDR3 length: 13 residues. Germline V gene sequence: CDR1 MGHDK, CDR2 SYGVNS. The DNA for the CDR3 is TGTGCCAGCAGTGAATTTATGACCTACGAGCAGTACTTC. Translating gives CASSEFMTYEQYF.

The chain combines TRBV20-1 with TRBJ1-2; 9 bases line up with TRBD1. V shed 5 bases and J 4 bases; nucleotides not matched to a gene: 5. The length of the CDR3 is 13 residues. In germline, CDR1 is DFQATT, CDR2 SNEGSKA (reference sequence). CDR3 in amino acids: CSAGTGTGYGYTF. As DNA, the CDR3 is TGCAGTGCTGGGACAGGGACTGGCTATGGCTACACCTTC.

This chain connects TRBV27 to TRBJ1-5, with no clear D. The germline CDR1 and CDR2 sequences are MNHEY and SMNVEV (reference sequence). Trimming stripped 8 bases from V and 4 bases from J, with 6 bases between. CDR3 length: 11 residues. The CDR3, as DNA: TGTGCCAGCCGAAGAAATCAGCCCCAGCATTTT. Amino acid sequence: CASRRNQPQHF.

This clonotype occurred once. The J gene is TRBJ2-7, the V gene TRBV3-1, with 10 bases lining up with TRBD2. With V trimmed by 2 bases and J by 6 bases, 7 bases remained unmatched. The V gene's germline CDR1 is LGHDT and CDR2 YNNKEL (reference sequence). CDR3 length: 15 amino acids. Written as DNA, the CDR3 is TGTGCCAGCAGCCAAAATAGCGGGGGGTTCACCGAGCAGTACTTC. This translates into CASSQNSGGFTEQYF.

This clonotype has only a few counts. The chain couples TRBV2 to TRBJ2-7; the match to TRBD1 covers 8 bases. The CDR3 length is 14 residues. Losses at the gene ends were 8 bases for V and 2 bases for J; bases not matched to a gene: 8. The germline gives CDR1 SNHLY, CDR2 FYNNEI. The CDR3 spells CASRGQGSPYEQYF. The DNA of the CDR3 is TGTGCCAGCCGCGGACAGGGCTCTCCCTACGAGCAGTACTTC.

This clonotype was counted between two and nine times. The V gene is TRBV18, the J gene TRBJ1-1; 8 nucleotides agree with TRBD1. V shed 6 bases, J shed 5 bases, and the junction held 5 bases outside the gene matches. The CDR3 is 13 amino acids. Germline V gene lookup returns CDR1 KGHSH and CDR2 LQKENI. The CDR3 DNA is TGTGCCAGCTCCCAGGGGGCGGCAACTGAAGCTTTCTTT. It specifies CASSQGAATEAFF.

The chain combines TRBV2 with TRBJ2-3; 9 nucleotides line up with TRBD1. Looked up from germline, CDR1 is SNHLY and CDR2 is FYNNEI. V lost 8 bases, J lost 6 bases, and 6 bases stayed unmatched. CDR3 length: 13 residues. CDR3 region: CASRQGVGDTQYF. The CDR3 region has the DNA TGTGCCAGCCGACAGGGGGTGGGCGATACGCAGTATTTT.

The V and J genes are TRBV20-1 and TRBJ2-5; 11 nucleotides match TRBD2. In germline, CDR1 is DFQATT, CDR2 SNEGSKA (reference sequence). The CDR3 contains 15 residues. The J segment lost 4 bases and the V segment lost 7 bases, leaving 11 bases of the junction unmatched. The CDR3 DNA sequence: TGCAGTGGCCCGTCTGCTAGCGGGAGGAGAGAGACCCAGTACTTC. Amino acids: CSGPSASGRRETQYF.

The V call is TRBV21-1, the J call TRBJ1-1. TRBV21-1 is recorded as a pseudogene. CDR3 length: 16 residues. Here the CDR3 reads CASSKGSQIMNTEAFF. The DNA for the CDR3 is TGTGCCAGCAGCAAAGGGTCACAGATAATGAACACTGAAGCTTTCTTT.

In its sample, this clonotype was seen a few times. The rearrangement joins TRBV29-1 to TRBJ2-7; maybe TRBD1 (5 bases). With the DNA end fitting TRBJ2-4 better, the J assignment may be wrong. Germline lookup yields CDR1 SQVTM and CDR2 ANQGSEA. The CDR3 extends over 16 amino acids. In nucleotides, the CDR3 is TGCAGCGTTGAAGATTCCTTATCCCCAGGGTGGGACATTCAGTACTTC. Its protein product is CSVEDSLSPGWDIQYF.

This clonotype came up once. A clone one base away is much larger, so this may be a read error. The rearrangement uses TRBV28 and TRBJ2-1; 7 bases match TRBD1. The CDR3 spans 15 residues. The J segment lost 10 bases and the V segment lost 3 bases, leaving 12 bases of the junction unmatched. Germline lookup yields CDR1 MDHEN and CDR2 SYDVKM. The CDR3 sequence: CASSLTGTLSYEQFF. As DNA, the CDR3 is TGTGCCAGCAGTTTGACAGGGACACTTTCCTACGAGCAGTTCTTC.

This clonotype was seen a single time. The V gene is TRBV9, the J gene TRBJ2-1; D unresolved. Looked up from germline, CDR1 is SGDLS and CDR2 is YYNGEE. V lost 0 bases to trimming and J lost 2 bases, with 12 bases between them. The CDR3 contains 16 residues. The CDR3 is CASSVGILFAYNEQFF. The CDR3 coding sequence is TGTGCCAGCAGCGTAGGTATCCTATTTGCCTACAATGAGCAGTTCTTC. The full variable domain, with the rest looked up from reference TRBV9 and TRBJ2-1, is DSGVTQTPKHLITATGQRVTLRCSPRSGDLSVYWYQQSLDQGLQFLIQYYNGEERAKGNILERFSAQQFPDLHSELNLSSLELGDSALYFCASSVGILFAYNEQFFGPGTRLTVL.

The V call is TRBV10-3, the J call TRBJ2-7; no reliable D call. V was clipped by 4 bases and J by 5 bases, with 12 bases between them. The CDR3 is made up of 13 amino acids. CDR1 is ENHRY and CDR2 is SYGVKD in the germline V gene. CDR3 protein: CAISGDEYNEQYF. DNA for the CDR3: TGTGCCATCAGTGGTGATGAGTACAACGAGCAGTACTTC.

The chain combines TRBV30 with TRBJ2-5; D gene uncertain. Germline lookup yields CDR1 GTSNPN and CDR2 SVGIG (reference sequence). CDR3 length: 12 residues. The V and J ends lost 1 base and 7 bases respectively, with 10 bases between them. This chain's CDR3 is CAWSAPGGTQYF. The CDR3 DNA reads TGTGCCTGGAGTGCCCCCGGTGGGACCCAGTACTTC.

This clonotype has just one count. The CDR3 sequence is CSASIGDQPQHF. In DNA form, the CDR3 reads TGCAGTGCTAGTATCGGTGATCAGCCCCAGCATTTT. The V and J genes are TRBV20-1 and TRBJ1-5; D unclear. Germline CDR1 and CDR2: DFQATT and SNEGSKA (reference sequence). Trimming took off 3 bases at V and 5 bases at J, with 8 bases between the two ends. The CDR3 runs 12 residues.

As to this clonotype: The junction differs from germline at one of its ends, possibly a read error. The CDR3 sequence is CASRLGGSPLHF. The CDR3, as DNA: TGTGCCAGCCGCTTAGGGGGGTCACCCCTCCACTTT. The chain recombines TRBV7-9 with TRBJ1-6; maybe TRBD1 (6 bases). Germline CDR1 is SEHNR and CDR2 is FQNEAQ (reference sequence). The CDR3 extends over 12 amino acids. The full variable domain, with the rest looked up from reference TRBV7-9 and TRBJ1-6, is DTGVSQNPRHKITKRGQNVTFRCDPISEHNRLYWYRQTLGQGPEFLTYFQNEAQLEKSRLLSDRFSAERPKGSFSTLEIQRTEQGDSAMYLCASRLGGSPLHFGNGTRLTVT.